One sample yielded the 29 T cell receptor beta chains listed below, sequenced in a study of T cell responses to AZD1222 COVID-19 vaccine. The table came from immunoSEQ multiplex PCR; TCRdb's copy has only in-frame clones and leaves some out. This sample yields 150,000 to 200,000 clones, of which around 92% are seen a single time; more than 0.8% belongs to the top ten. Sequences were derived from peripheral blood, sampled on day 0 of AZD1222 vaccination. The receptor set was obtained from an adult in good health.

This chain links TRBV9 with TRBJ2-1; no firm D call. V was trimmed by 1 base and J by 9 bases, leaving 5 bases between them. This CDR3 contains 11 residues. Per germline, CDR1 SGDLS and CDR2 YYNGEE. The CDR3 DNA reads TGTGCCAGCAGCGTATCTAGTGAGCAGTTCTTC. This encodes CASSVSSEQFF. Combining the CDR3 with reference TRBV9 and TRBJ2-1 gives the whole variable domain DSGVTQTPKHLITATGQRVTLRCSPRSGDLSVYWYQQSLDQGLQFLIQYYNGEERAKGNILERFSAQQFPDLHSELNLSSLELGDSALYFCASSVSSEQFFGPGTRLTVL.

V is TRBV29-1 and J is TRBJ1-2, with D perhaps TRBD1 (6 bases). CDR3 length: 15 amino acids. The V and J ends lost 4 bases and 4 bases respectively, with 19 bases between them. Germline V lookup: CDR1 SQVTM, CDR2 ANQGSEA. As DNA, the CDR3 is TGCAGCGTTGCTTTTGGGGGCGAGACGATCTATGGCTACACCTTC. This encodes CSVAFGGETIYGYTF.

The DNA of the CDR3 is TGCGCCAGCAGCTTGGGGACCCCACTTGGCTACACCTTC. Residues: CASSLGTPLGYTF. The chain recombines TRBV5-1 with TRBJ1-2; D uncertain. The CDR3 runs 13 residues. The V end lost 0 bases, the J end lost 7 bases, and 10 bases lay between the germline ends. CDR1 is SGHRS, CDR2 YFSETQ, per germline.

The V gene is TRBV7-8, the J gene TRBJ2-7; no clear D. Trimming shortened V by 4 bases and J by 0 bases, and 16 bases separated the two germline ends. This CDR3 spans 16 amino acids. Germline V gene lookup returns CDR1 SGHVS and CDR2 FQNEAQ. CDR3 in DNA: TGTGCCAGCAGCTCTCCCCTGTTATACAGCTCCTACGAGCAGTACTTC. Amino acids: CASSSPLLYSSYEQYF. The variable domain in full, with the rest retrieved from reference TRBV7-8 and TRBJ2-7, is GAGVSQSPRYKVAKRGQDVALRCDPISGHVSLFWYQQALGQGPEFLTYFQNEAQLDKSGLPSDRFFAERPEGSVSTLKIQRTQQEDSAVYLCASSSPLLYSSYEQYFGPGTRLTVT.

The chain carries TRBV12-3 or TRBV12-4 and TRBJ1-2; maybe TRBD1 (5 bases). V gave up 6 bases and J gave up 8 bases, with 13 bases separating them. CDR3 length: 12 residues. In DNA, the CDR3 is TGTGCCAGCAGACCCGGGGGAGGAGGCTACACCTTC. This translates into CASRPGGGGYTF.

This chain joins TRBV18 and TRBJ2-1; D is unresolved. The CDR3 contains 17 residues. Trimming stripped 2 bases from V and 0 bases from J, with 14 bases between. Per the germline V gene, CDR1 is KGHSH and CDR2 is LQKENI. The chain's CDR3 is CASSPESLWSSYNEQFF. The CDR3 DNA reads as TGTGCCAGCTCACCAGAGTCGTTGTGGAGCTCCTACAATGAGCAGTTCTTC.

The chain couples TRBV11-2 to TRBJ1-2, with D possibly matching TRBD1 (5 bases). The germline V gene encodes CDR1 SGHAT and CDR2 FQNNGV. Trimming stripped 3 bases from V and 4 bases from J, with 15 bases between. The CDR3 is 15 residues long. The CDR3 sequence is CASSFLRGMGYGYTF. The CDR3 nucleotides are TGTGCCAGCAGCTTTCTTAGGGGAATGGGCTATGGCTACACCTTC.

J is TRBJ2-3 and V is TRBV11-2; 8 positions agree with TRBD1. The CDR3 sequence is 13 residues long. The germline gives CDR1 SGHAT, CDR2 FQNNGV. With 5 bases clipped from V and 6 bases from J, the junction kept 4 bases outside the gene matches. The CDR3 reads CASSQNRGDTQYF. The CDR3 nucleotides are TGTGCCAGCAGCCAGAACAGGGGGGATACGCAGTATTTT.

The rearrangement links TRBV2 to TRBJ1-6; TRBD1 matches 11 bases. The junction had 6 bases not matched to a gene; V was cut back by 6 bases and J by 8 bases. Per the germline V gene, CDR1 is SNHLY and CDR2 is FYNNEI. The CDR3 sequence is 15 residues long. As DNA, the CDR3 is TGTGCCAGCAGCAGCCGGGACAGGGGGGATTCACCCCTCCACTTT. Translating it yields CASSSRDRGDSPLHF.

V gene TRBV2 combines with J gene TRBJ1-5; no clear D. The ends were cut back, 7 bases at V and 1 base at J, with 11 bases in the middle. The CDR3 covers 14 residues. CDR1 SNHLY and CDR2 FYNNEI come from the germline V gene. The CDR3 is CASKGIGSNQPQHF. CDR3 in DNA: TGTGCCAGCAAGGGTATAGGGAGCAATCAGCCCCAGCATTTT.

This chain connects TRBV19 to TRBJ1-5, with no clear D. The germline V gene encodes CDR1 LNHDA and CDR2 SQIVND (reference sequence). Deletions cut 4 bases from V and 2 bases from J, with 12 bases between. This CDR3 spans 15 amino acids. The CDR3 region has the DNA TGTGCCAGTAGTACCGTTTCTGGGGGCAATCAGCCCCAGCATTTT. Protein product: CASSTVSGGNQPQHF.

The V gene is TRBV27, the J gene TRBJ1-2; D ambiguous. Trimming took 4 bases from V and 6 from J, leaving 18 bases between them. Germline V gene lookup returns CDR1 MNHEY and CDR2 SMNVEV (reference sequence). The CDR3 consists of 15 residues. CDR3 in DNA: TGTGCCAGCAGTTCAAAGGACGGAAAGACGGATGGCTACACCTTC. Protein: CASSSKDGKTDGYTF.

The chain employs TRBV5-1 and TRBJ2-1, with D possibly matching TRBD1 (8 bases). V lost 4 bases to trimming and J lost 9 bases, with 17 bases between them. CDR3 length: 14 amino acids. Per the germline V gene, CDR1 is SGHRS and CDR2 is YFSETQ. The CDR3 loop reads CASSSGTGWVEQFF. CDR3 nucleotide sequence: TGCGCCAGCAGCAGCGGGACAGGATGGGTTGAGCAGTTCTTC.

This sequence joins TRBV9 and TRBJ1-2; TRBD1 might be the D (5 bases). Germline V gives CDR1 SGDLS, CDR2 YYNGEE. V lost 3 bases and J lost 4, with 10 bases in between. The CDR3 covers 13 residues. CDR3 DNA sequence: TGTGCCAGCAGCGGGGGCTCCACCTATGGCTACACCTTC. This encodes CASSGGSTYGYTF. Based on the CDR3 plus reference TRBV9 and TRBJ1-2, the full variable domain is DSGVTQTPKHLITATGQRVTLRCSPRSGDLSVYWYQQSLDQGLQFLIQYYNGEERAKGNILERFSAQQFPDLHSELNLSSLELGDSALYFCASSGGSTYGYTFGSGTRLTVV.

The chain is built from TRBV7-8 and TRBJ1-2, with 9 bases fitting TRBD1. The CDR3 contains 14 residues. V lost 3 bases and J lost 1; bases outside the gene matches: 0. Germline V gives CDR1 SGHVS, CDR2 FQNEAQ. CDR3: CASSLGQGNYGYTF. The CDR3 DNA sequence: TGTGCCAGCAGCTTGGGACAGGGTAACTATGGCTACACCTTC.

The J gene is TRBJ2-1, the V gene TRBV4-2; 7 bases align to TRBD2. Germline assignment: CDR1 LGHNA and CDR2 YNFKEQ. There are 15 residues in the CDR3. V dropped 1 base and J dropped 4; count of bases not matched to a gene: 4. The CDR3 DNA follows: TGTGCCAGCAGCCAAGCCGGACTAGATTACAATGAGCAGTTCTTC. Its protein product is CASSQAGLDYNEQFF.

This clone was seen more than once but under ten times. Mismatch with germline at one junction end may stem from a read error. The J gene is TRBJ2-7, the V gene TRBV4-1; D is tentatively TRBD1 or TRBD2 (5 bases each). The CDR3 is 16 amino acids. In germline, CDR1 is MGHRA, CDR2 YSYEKL. The CDR3 spells CASSQEWLGRSYEQYF. CDR3 nucleotides: TGCGCCAGCAGTCAAGAGTGGCTGGGACGGAGCTACGAGCAGTACTTC.

The CDR3 DNA reads as TGTGCCAGCAGCGACTGGGGGGGCTACACCTTC. It codes for CASSDWGGYTF. The chain uses TRBV7-8 and TRBJ1-2; D is possibly TRBD1 (5 bases). The ends were cut back, 5 bases at V and 8 bases at J, with 9 bases in the middle. Germline V gene lookup returns CDR1 SGHVS and CDR2 FQNEAQ. The CDR3 is 11 amino acids.

The chain combines TRBV15 with TRBJ2-3; possible D gene TRBD1, 6 bases. CDR1 is LNHNV and CDR2 is YYDKDF in the germline V gene (reference sequence). This CDR3 spans 16 amino acids. Trimming took 2 bases from V and 3 from J, leaving 15 bases between them. In nucleotides, the CDR3 is TGTGCCACCAGCAGAAACCCCCGGACAGTGACAGATACGCAGTATTTT. It translates to CATSRNPRTVTDTQYF.

The gene calls are TRBV24-1 and TRBJ2-1; TRBD1 agrees at 7 bases. CDR1 KGHDR and CDR2 SFDVKD come from the germline V gene. J was trimmed by 3 bases and V by 3 bases; bases with no gene match: 7. The CDR3 runs to 16 residues. Here the CDR3 reads CATSDPGTAIYNEQFF. Here the CDR3 DNA reads TGTGCCACCAGTGATCCCGGGACAGCGATCTACAATGAGCAGTTCTTC.

The chain recombines TRBV6-4 with TRBJ2-2; TRBD1 agrees at 8 bases. Germline V lookup: CDR1 MRHNA, CDR2 SNTAGT. V trimming: 7 bases; J trimming: 2 bases; junction bases outside the gene matches: 3. There are 14 residues in the CDR3. The CDR3 loop is CASKDRDNTGELFF. The CDR3 nucleotides read TGTGCCAGCAAGGACAGGGACAACACCGGGGAGCTGTTTTTT.

The genes are TRBV14 and TRBJ1-2; D is ambiguous. The CDR3 is 13 amino acids. CDR1 and CDR2 from the germline V gene are SGHDN and FVKESK. Trimming removed 2 bases at V and 6 bases at J, with 10 bases between. Written as DNA, the CDR3 is TGTGCCAGCAGCCAACATATCTCGAATGGCTACACCTTC. Its translation: CASSQHISNGYTF.

This clone appeared a few times. The gene calls are TRBV14 and TRBJ1-1, with D tentatively TRBD1 (5 bases). Germline CDR1 reads SGHDN; CDR2 reads FVKESK. The CDR3 covers 17 residues. Trimming pared 2 bases from V and 0 bases from J, leaving 16 bases between. CDR3 amino acids: CASSQSTGRPMNTEAFF. CDR3 bases: TGTGCCAGCAGCCAATCCACGGGACGCCCGATGAACACTGAAGCTTTCTTT.

The CDR3 is CASSWAPGMNTEAFF. The CDR3 coding sequence is TGTGCCAGCAGCTGGGCCCCCGGGATGAACACTGAAGCTTTCTTT. This chain joins TRBV5-8 and TRBJ1-1; unclear D gene. Germline V lookup: CDR1 SGHTS, CDR2 YDEGEE. Trimming shortened V by 3 bases and J by 0 bases, and 12 bases separated the two germline ends. The CDR3 is made up of 15 amino acids.

The chain employs TRBV11-3 and TRBJ1-2; D is perhaps TRBD1 (6 bases). This CDR3 region has 15 residues. Germline V gene sequence: CDR1 SGHNT, CDR2 YENEEA. V dropped 4 bases and J dropped 3 bases, with 15 bases sitting between them. The CDR3 sequence: CASSSTNRAHYGYTF. The CDR3 coding sequence is TGTGCCAGCAGCTCGACTAACAGGGCTCACTATGGCTACACCTTC. Full variable domain (outside the CDR3, taken from reference TRBV11-3 and TRBJ1-2): EAGVVQSPRYKIIEKKQPVAFWCNPISGHNTLYWYLQNLGQGPELLIRYENEEAVDDSQLPKDRFSAERLKGVDSTLKIQPAELGDSAVYLCASSSTNRAHYGYTFGSGTRLTVV.

CDR3 region: CASSHEMDREQYF. The DNA of the CDR3 is TGTGCCAGCAGCCACGAAATGGACAGGGAGCAGTACTTC. The chain links TRBV4-2 to TRBJ2-7; TRBD1 agrees at 7 bases. Losses at the gene ends were 3 bases for V and 7 bases for J; bases not matched to a gene: 6. CDR1 is LGHNA, CDR2 YNFKEQ, per germline. The CDR3 totals 13 residues.

V and J are TRBV2 and TRBJ1-3; a weak D match, TRBD1 (6 bases). There are 15 residues in the CDR3. Germline CDR1 reads SNHLY; CDR2 reads FYNNEI. The ends were cut back, 6 bases at V and 1 base at J, with 13 bases in the middle. The CDR3 is CASSLQGSSGNTIYF. DNA for the CDR3: TGTGCCAGCAGCCTACAGGGATCATCTGGAAACACCATATATTTT.

The V call is TRBV2, the J call TRBJ2-6, with 7 bases aligning to TRBD1. Germline V gene lookup returns CDR1 SNHLY and CDR2 FYNNEI. The CDR3 loop spans 15 amino acids. V shed 7 bases, J shed 2 bases, and the junction held 5 bases outside the gene matches. CDR3 coding DNA: TGTGCCAGCAACGTACAGGGGACTGGGGCCAACGTCCTGACTTTC. It yields the protein CASNVQGTGANVLTF.

The CDR3 sequence is CASSLGRDSPYTEAFF. The CDR3 nucleotides read TGTGCCAGCAGCTTGGGCAGGGACAGTCCCTACACTGAAGCTTTCTTT. The rearrangement uses TRBV5-6 and TRBJ1-1; 7 nucleotides match TRBD1. The V gene end was trimmed by 0 bases and the J gene end by 3 bases; junction bases not matched to a gene: 8. Germline V CDR1 and CDR2: SGHDT, YYEEEE. The CDR3 is made up of 16 amino acids.